This paragraph covers one TCR beta chain sequence. Its antigen is currently unknown. Sequenced by immunoSEQ multiplex PCR; TCRdb stores in-frame clones only, minus some. The table has some 100,000 clones, about 90% seen once; the top ten hold around 9.6%. Second-dose timings of about 4 or about 12 weeks were pooled. The sample comes from a study of T cell responses to AZD1222 COVID-19 vaccine. Broader study findings: It should be noted that donors were predominantly white British and more often female, and clonal diversity was possibly underestimated. Samples come after the peak T cell response, not at day 14. Once two AZD1222 doses were given, Spike-specific TCR breadth and depth went up.

CDR3 length: 14 residues. V was trimmed by 5 bases and J by 6 bases, leaving 15 bases between them. The germline V gene has CDR1 SGHRS and CDR2 YFSETQ. The receptor was isolated from an adult who received the AZD1222 COVID-19 vaccine. This chain joins TRBV5-1 and TRBJ2-1; unclear D gene. Sample: peripheral blood, taken 28 days after the second AZD1222 dose. This chain's CDR3 is CASSSSLSSNEQFF. As DNA, the CDR3 is TGCGCCAGCAGTTCCTCCCTTAGCAGCAATGAGCAGTTCTTC.